The present T cell receptor beta chain was sequenced within a study of T cell responses to AZD1222 COVID-19 vaccine. Looking at the study overall: Analysis merged second doses at about 4 or about 12 weeks. General study results and limits: Repertoires were obtained solely post-peak T cell response. Donors, mostly white British, included more females; clonal diversity was possibly underestimated. Across the whole spike, CD4 TCRs peaked at regions 160-218 and 743-854.

On this clone itself: Its antigen is not identified.

The method was immunoSEQ multiplex PCR; TCRdb's version includes in-frame clones alone and lacks a portion of them. The sample lists over 40,000 clones, 83% seen once, with approximately 52% in the top ten. This sequence was found in an adult in good health. The specimen was peripheral blood, collected on day 0 of AZD1222 vaccination.

In DNA form, the CDR3 reads TGTGCCAGCAGCCCTAGTAGCTCCTATAATTCACCCCTCCACTTT. Translation gives CASSPSSSYNSPLHF. This chain joins TRBV7-9 and TRBJ1-6; no clear D. The CDR3 consists of 15 residues. Germline CDR1 SEHNR, CDR2 FQNEAQ (reference sequence). Trimming took off 5 bases at V and 0 bases at J, with 8 bases between the two ends. The whole variable domain, remainder taken from reference TRBV7-9 and TRBJ1-6, is DTGVSQNPRHKITKRGQNVTFRCDPISEHNRLYWYRQTLGQGPEFLTYFQNEAQLEKSRLLSDRFSAERPKGSFSTLEIQRTEQGDSAMYLCASSPSSSYNSPLHFGNGTRLTVT.